The 19 T cell receptor beta chains listed next were all sequenced from one sample in a study of human T cells and chemical hapten exposure. Each CDR3 protein is one row after TCRdb ran MiXCR on the RACE reads. The sample gives fewer than 80,000 distinct CDR3 sequences, 11% of which show up once; around 2.1% is in the top ten. Sample time point: patch test 3, about 24 weeks after DPC sensitization. Treatment of the sample: therapeutic diphenylcyclopropenone sensitization with weekly scalp DPC. This sample comprised whole blood, obtained in connection with sensitization to the hapten diphenylcyclopropenone (DPC). The receptors derive from a woman in her twenties or thirties with alopecia areata. Some clones in this sample may be carry-over from other donors' samples.

This clonotype was counted only a few times. V gene TRBV20-1 combines with J gene TRBJ1-4, with 7 bases lining up with TRBD1. This CDR3 contains 16 residues. V dropped 5 bases and J dropped 3; count of bases not matched to a gene: 12. Germline V lookup: CDR1 DFQATT, CDR2 SNEGSKA (reference sequence). The CDR3 here is CSAQETRGGSNEKLFF. DNA of the CDR3: TGCAGTGCTCAGGAAACTCGAGGGGGCTCTAATGAAAAACTGTTTTTT.

This clonotype was observed a handful of times. In DNA, the CDR3 is TGTGCCAGCAGTGAAGGTCGCGCAGGGTCCTCTCGGGCAGAGACCCAGTACTTC. This codes for CASSEGRAGSSRAETQYF. The chain combines TRBV6-1 with TRBJ2-5, with D perhaps TRBD1 (5 bases). In germline, CDR1 is MNHNS, CDR2 SASEGT. The ends were cut back, 1 base at V and 4 bases at J, with 22 bases in the middle. This CDR3 is 18 amino acids long.

This clonotype has only a few counts. The chain employs TRBV4-1 and TRBJ1-1, with D possibly TRBD1 on 5 matching bases. Germline CDR1 reads MGHRA; CDR2 reads YSYEKL. The CDR3 length is 13 residues. The V and J ends lost 7 bases and 2 bases respectively, with 11 bases between them. The CDR3 protein is CASKEGANTEAFF. The CDR3 DNA is TGCGCCAGCAAGGAAGGGGCCAACACTGAAGCTTTCTTT.

This chain joins TRBV18 and TRBJ2-7, with a weak D call TRBD1 (6 bases). Germline V gene lookup returns CDR1 KGHSH and CDR2 LQKENI. The CDR3 is 13 residues long. Trimming cost V 5 bases and J 5 bases, with 13 bases left between them. CDR3 amino acids: CASSSHRDHEQYF. The CDR3 nucleotides are TGTGCCAGCTCATCCCACAGGGACCACGAGCAGTACTTC.

The V call is TRBV28, the J call TRBJ1-1; D is unresolved. The germline V gene has CDR1 MDHEN and CDR2 SYDVKM. The CDR3 runs 12 residues. Trimming took 3 bases from V and 11 from J, leaving 13 bases between them. The CDR3 is CASSFLTARAFF. CDR3 sequence (DNA): TGTGCCAGCAGTTTTTTGACCGCACGGGCTTTCTTT.

This clonotype has more than one count but fewer than ten. CDR3 sequence reads: CASGPPQGPNTEAFF. CDR3 bases: TGTGCTAGTGGTCCCCCTCAGGGACCGAACACTGAAGCTTTCTTT. The V gene is TRBV12-5, the J gene TRBJ1-1, with D possibly being TRBD1 (5 bases). The CDR3 consists of 15 residues. V was trimmed by 5 bases and J by 1 base, leaving 14 bases between them. Germline V lookup: CDR1 LGHNT, CDR2 FRNRAP.

V is TRBV6-2 or TRBV6-3 and J is TRBJ1-1, with 8 bases that match TRBD1. The CDR3 is made up of 14 amino acids. The V gene end was trimmed by 3 bases and the J gene end by 5 bases; junction bases not matched to a gene: 5. Germline V lookup: CDR1 MNHEY, CDR2 SVGEGT. For the CDR3, the DNA is TGTGCCAGCAGTTATTGGACAGGGAAGACTGAAGCTTTCTTT. It is translated as CASSYWTGKTEAFF.

This clonotype was observed a handful of times. The chain links TRBV12-3 or TRBV12-4 to TRBJ2-3, with 8 bases lining up with TRBD2. With 5 bases clipped from V and 5 bases from J, the junction kept 6 bases outside the gene matches. The CDR3 totals 14 residues. CDR3 coding DNA: TGTGCCAGCAGTCAGCGGGAGCGGGGAGATACGCAGTATTTT. Amino acids: CASSQRERGDTQYF.

CDR3 bases: TGTGCCAGCAGCCCCCGGAGGGGGGGAAACACTGAAGCTTTCTTT. As protein: CASSPRRGGNTEAFF. V and J are TRBV5-4 and TRBJ1-1; tentatively, D is TRBD1 (6 bases). Germline V gives CDR1 SGHNT, CDR2 YYREEE (reference sequence). Deletions cut 4 bases from V and 2 bases from J, with 15 bases between. The CDR3 is 15 residues long. The variable domain in full, with the rest retrieved from reference TRBV5-4 and TRBJ1-1, is ETGVTQSPTHLIKTRGQQVTLRCSSQSGHNTVSWYQQALGQGPQFIFQYYREEENGRGNFPPRFSGLQFPNYSSELNVNALELDDSALYLCASSPRRGGNTEAFFGQGTRLTVV.

This rearrangement joins TRBV20-1 to TRBJ2-3, with 15 bases aligning to TRBD2. This CDR3 is built from 19 residues. Germline CDR1 and CDR2: DFQATT and SNEGSKA (reference sequence). Trimming took 3 bases from V and 1 from J; bases not matched to a gene: 11. For the CDR3, the DNA is TGCAGTGCTAGCGGACTAGCGGGAGGGCCGGAACGTGGCACAGATACGCAGTATTTT. As protein: CSASGLAGGPERGTDTQYF.

V gene TRBV19 combines with J gene TRBJ1-2; unclear D gene. CDR3 length: 16 amino acids. Germline CDR1 reads LNHDA; CDR2 reads SQIVND (reference sequence). Trimming pared 4 bases from V and 2 bases from J, leaving 17 bases between. The CDR3 sequence is CASSTKKGSLNYGYTF. The CDR3 DNA reads TGTGCCAGTAGTACAAAAAAGGGATCCCTAAACTATGGCTACACCTTC.

This clonotype was seen a few times. CDR3 protein: CATSRDLQGGPYGYTF. The CDR3 DNA is TGTGCCACCAGCAGAGATTTGCAAGGGGGCCCCTATGGCTACACCTTC. This chain connects TRBV15 to TRBJ1-2; 7 bases are a match to TRBD1. This CDR3 has 16 amino acids. The V gene's germline CDR1 is LNHNV and CDR2 YYDKDF (reference sequence). V shed 0 bases and J 4 bases; nucleotides not matched to a gene: 8.

The J gene is TRBJ2-3, the V gene TRBV7-9; D is possibly TRBD2 (6 bases). Between the trimmed V and J ends, which lost 5 bases and 0 bases, there was a span of 15 bases. Per the germline V gene, CDR1 is SEHNR and CDR2 is FQNEAQ (reference sequence). The CDR3 has 16 residues. The CDR3 coding sequence is TGTGCCAGCAGCCCCCACATCGGGACTAGCACAGATACGCAGTATTTT. This encodes CASSPHIGTSTDTQYF.

There are many counts of this clonotype. The genes are TRBV20-1 and TRBJ2-3; TRBD2 is a possible D gene (6 bases). CDR1 DFQATT and CDR2 SNEGSKA come from the germline V gene (reference sequence). Deletions cut 2 bases from V and 0 bases from J, with 12 bases between. The CDR3 has 15 residues. In nucleotides, the CDR3 is TGCAGTGCTAGACCTCGGGGGTTTAGCACAGATACGCAGTATTTT. Translating gives CSARPRGFSTDTQYF.

This clonotype was observed at least ten times. This chain links TRBV10-2 with TRBJ1-6, with 8 bases identical to TRBD1. The CDR3 runs to 14 residues. The V gene's germline CDR1 is WSHSY and CDR2 SAAADI. The V segment lost 4 bases and the J segment 9 bases; nucleotides outside the gene matches: 5. CDR3 bases: TGCGCCAGCAGTGGACAGGGGTTAGGTTCACCCCTCCACTTT. It encodes CASSGQGLGSPLHF.

The rearrangement uses TRBV9 and TRBJ2-5, with 8 bases that match TRBD1. Unmatched junction bases numbered 7, after V lost 4 bases and J lost 2 bases. CDR1 is SGDLS and CDR2 is YYNGEE in the germline V gene. There are 15 residues in the CDR3. The CDR3 spells CASSPDRVGQETQYF. For the CDR3, the DNA is TGTGCCAGCAGCCCGGACAGGGTAGGGCAAGAGACCCAGTACTTC.

This clonotype has a handful of counts. V usage is TRBV6-1 and J usage is TRBJ1-5; tentatively, D is TRBD1 (6 bases). Germline CDR1 and CDR2: MNHNS and SASEGT. V lost 4 bases to trimming and J lost 5 bases, with 12 bases between them. The CDR3 extends over 14 amino acids. CDR3 coding DNA: TGTGCCAGCAGTGGTTACAGGGATGATCAGCCCCAGCATTTT. Translated, it gives CASSGYRDDQPQHF.

V usage is TRBV28 and J usage is TRBJ2-2; 8 nucleotides line up with TRBD2. The CDR3 runs to 14 residues. Germline assignment: CDR1 MDHEN and CDR2 SYDVKM. V trimming: 8 bases; J trimming: 4 bases; junction bases outside the gene matches: 6. The CDR3 spells CASFVAGPTGELFF. Here the CDR3 DNA reads TGTGCCAGCTTCGTAGCGGGACCCACCGGGGAGCTGTTTTTT.

This clonotype was picked up a small number of times. This chain connects TRBV5-1 to TRBJ2-6; D may be TRBD1 (6 bases). V was cut by 7 bases and J by 2 bases, with 13 bases left in between. The CDR3 is made up of 15 amino acids. Germline V CDR1 and CDR2: SGHRS, YFSETQ. CDR3 in DNA: TGCGCCAGCCTCCTTGGGGGCGCTGGGGCCAACGTCCTGACTTTC. Translating gives CASLLGGAGANVLTF.